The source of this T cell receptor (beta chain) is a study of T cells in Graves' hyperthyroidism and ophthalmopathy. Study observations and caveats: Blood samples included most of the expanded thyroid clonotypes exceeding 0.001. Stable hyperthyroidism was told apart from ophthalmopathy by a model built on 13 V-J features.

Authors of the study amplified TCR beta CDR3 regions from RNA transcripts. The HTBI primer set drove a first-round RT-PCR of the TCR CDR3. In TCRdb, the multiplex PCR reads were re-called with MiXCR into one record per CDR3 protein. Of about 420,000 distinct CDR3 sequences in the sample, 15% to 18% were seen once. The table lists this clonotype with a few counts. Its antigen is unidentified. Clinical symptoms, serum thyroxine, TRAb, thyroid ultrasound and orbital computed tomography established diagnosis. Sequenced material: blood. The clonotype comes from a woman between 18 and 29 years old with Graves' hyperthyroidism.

Written as DNA, the CDR3 is TGTGCCAGTAGTAAAAACAGGGCGGAGGAGACCCAGTACTTC. It codes for CASSKNRAEETQYF. J is TRBJ2-5 and V is TRBV19; tentative D call: TRBD1 (6 bases). Germline lookup yields CDR1 LNHDA and CDR2 SQIVND (reference sequence). The CDR3 covers 14 residues. V was cut by 4 bases and J by 5 bases, with 14 bases left in between.